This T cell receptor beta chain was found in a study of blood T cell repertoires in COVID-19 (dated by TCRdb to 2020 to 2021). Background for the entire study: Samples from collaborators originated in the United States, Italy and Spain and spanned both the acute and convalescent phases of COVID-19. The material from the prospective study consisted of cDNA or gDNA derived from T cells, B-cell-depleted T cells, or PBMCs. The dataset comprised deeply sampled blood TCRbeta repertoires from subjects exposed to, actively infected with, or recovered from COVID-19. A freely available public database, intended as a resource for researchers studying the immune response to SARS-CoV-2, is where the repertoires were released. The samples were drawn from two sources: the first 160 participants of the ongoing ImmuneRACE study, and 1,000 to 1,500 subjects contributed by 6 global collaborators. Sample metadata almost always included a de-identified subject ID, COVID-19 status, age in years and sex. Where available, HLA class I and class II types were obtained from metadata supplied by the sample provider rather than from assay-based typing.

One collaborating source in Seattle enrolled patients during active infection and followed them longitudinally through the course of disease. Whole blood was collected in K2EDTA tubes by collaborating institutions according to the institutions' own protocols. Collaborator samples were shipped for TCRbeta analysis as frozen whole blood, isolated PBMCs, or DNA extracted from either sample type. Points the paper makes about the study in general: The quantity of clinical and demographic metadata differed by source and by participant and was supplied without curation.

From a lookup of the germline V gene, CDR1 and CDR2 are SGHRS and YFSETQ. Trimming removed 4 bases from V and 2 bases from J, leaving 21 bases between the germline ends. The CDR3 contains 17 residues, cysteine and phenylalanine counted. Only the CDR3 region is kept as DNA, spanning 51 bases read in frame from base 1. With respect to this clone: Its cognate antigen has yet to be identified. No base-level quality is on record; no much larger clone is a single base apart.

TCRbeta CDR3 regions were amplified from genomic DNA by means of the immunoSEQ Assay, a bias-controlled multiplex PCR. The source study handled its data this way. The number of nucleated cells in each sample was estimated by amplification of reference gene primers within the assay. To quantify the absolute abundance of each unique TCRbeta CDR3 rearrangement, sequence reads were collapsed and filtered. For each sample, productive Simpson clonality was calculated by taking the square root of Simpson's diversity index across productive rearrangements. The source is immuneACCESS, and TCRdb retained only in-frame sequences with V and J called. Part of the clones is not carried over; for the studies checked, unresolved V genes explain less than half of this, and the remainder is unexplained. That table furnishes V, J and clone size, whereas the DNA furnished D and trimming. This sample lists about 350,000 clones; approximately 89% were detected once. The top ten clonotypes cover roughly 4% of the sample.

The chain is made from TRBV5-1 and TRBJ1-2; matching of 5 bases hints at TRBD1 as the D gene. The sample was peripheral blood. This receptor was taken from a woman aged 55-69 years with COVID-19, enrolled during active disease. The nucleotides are TGCGCCAGCAGCCAGGGATCCCTGGGGCGGAGCAACTATGGCTACACCTTC. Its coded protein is CASSQGSLGRSNYGYTF. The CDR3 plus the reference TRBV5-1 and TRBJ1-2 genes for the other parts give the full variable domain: KAGVTQTPRYLIKTRGQQVTLSCSPISGHRSVSWYQQTPGQGLQFLFEYFSETQRNKGNFPGRFSGRQFSNSRSEMNVSTLELGDSALYLCASSQGSLGRSNYGYTFGSGTRLTVV.